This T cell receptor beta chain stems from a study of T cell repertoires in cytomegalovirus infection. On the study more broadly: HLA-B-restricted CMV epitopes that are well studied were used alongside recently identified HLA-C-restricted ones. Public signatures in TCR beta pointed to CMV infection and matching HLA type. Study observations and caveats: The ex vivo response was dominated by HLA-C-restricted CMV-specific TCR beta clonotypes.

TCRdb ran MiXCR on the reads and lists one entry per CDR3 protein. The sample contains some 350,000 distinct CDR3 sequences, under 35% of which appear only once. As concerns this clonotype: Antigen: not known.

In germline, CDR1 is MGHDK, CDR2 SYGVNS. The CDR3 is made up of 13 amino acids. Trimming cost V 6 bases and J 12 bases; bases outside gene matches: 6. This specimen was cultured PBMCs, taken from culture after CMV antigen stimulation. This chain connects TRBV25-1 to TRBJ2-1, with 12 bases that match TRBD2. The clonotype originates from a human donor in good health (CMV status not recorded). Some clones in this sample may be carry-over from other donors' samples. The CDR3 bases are TGTGCCAGCAGCCTAGCGGGAGGGCCCTCGCAGTTCTTC. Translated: CASSLAGGPSQFF.